This entry features one T cell receptor (beta chain) sequence. The data derive from a study of immune cell composition in non-small cell lung cancer. Assay: immunoSEQ multiplex PCR; the TCRdb copy retains only in-frame clones and omits some. Among around 7,000 clones, roughly 86% were seen once, and the ten largest hold over 9%. The CDR3 contains 13 residues. With 4 bases removed from V and 5 bases from J, the gap between germline ends came to 11 bases. CDR1 is MNHNY, CDR2 SVGAGI, per germline (reference sequence). The normal lung sample lay at least 3 cm, and maximally far, from the tumour. The sequenced sample was non-adjacent lung tissue. The V gene is TRBV6-6, the J gene TRBJ1-2; no reliable D call. The receptor was isolated from a human donor with non-small cell lung cancer. The CDR3: CASSSTDTYGYTF. As DNA, the CDR3 is TGTGCCAGCAGTTCCACCGACACATATGGCTACACCTTC.